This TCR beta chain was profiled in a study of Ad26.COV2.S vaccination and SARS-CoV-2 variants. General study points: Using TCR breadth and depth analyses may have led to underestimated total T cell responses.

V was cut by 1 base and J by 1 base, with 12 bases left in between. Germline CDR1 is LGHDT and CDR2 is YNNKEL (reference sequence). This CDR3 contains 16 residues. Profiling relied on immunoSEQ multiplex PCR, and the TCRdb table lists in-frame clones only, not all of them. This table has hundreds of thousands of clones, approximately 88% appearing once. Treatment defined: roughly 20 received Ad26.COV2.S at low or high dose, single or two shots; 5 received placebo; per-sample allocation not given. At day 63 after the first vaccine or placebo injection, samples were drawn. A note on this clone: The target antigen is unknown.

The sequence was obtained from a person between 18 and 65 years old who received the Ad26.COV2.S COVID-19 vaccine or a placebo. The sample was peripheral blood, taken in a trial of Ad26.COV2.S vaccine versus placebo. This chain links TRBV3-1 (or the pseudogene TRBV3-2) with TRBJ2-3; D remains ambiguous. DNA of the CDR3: TGTGCCAGCAGCCAAGGAGGACGCGGCGGCACAGATACGCAGTATTTT. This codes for CASSQGGRGGTDTQYF.